Listed here is a single TCR beta chain. It lacks a known antigen. No per-base quality is available; no much larger clone lies one base away. TCRbeta CDR3 regions were amplified from genomic DNA using the immunoSEQ Assay, a bias-controlled multiplex PCR. The paper's data handling went like this. Nucleated cell counts per sample were estimated from amplification of reference gene primers within the assay. To quantify the absolute abundance of each unique TCRbeta CDR3 rearrangement, sequence reads were collapsed and filtered. Productive Simpson clonality was computed per sample as the square root of Simpson's diversity index over productive rearrangements. The clones in this table, taken by TCRdb from immuneACCESS, are in-frame only. Not every clone is retained; where verified, under half of the shortfall comes from an unresolved V gene, and the cause of the rest is unknown. V and J calls and clone size are those listed in that table; D and trimming were worked out from the DNA. This sample gives about 670,000 clones in total; 85% to 90% of them show up just once. Of the sample, more than 0.25% falls within the top ten clones.

Whole blood was collected in K2EDTA tubes by collaborating institutions according to the institutions' own protocols. Collaborator samples were shipped for TCRbeta analysis as frozen whole blood, isolated PBMCs, or DNA extracted from either sample type. This specimen comes from a study of blood T cell repertoires in COVID-19 (dated by TCRdb to the early 2020s). Regarding the research as a whole: Samples from collaborators originated in the United States, Italy and Spain and spanned both the acute and convalescent phases of COVID-19. The prospective study material was composed of cDNA or gDNA derived from T cells, B-cell-depleted T cells, or PBMCs. The dataset comprised deeply sampled blood TCRbeta repertoires from subjects exposed to, actively infected with, or recovered from COVID-19. The repertoires were released in a freely available public database intended as a resource for research on the immune response to SARS-CoV-2. The samples were drawn from two sources: the first 160 participants of the ongoing ImmuneRACE study, and 1,254 subjects contributed by 6 global collaborators. A de-identified subject ID, COVID-19 status, age in years and sex were almost always included in the sample metadata. Where available, HLA class I and class II types were taken from metadata supplied by the sample provider and were not determined by assay-based typing.

CDR1 and CDR2, looked up from the germline V gene, are SGHRS and YFSETQ. V is cut back by 4 bases and J by 5 bases, with 10 bases in the junction unmatched. The CDR3 spans 15 residues, from the cysteine through the phenylalanine. Solely the CDR3 DNA is kept, with 45 bases framed from the first base. The paper as a whole reports these results and caveats: The amount of clinical and demographic metadata varied by source and participant and was provided uncurated.

Sequenced input: peripheral blood. Recombination connected TRBV5-1 to TRBJ1-1; 8 junctional bases match TRBD1. The TCR originated in a young woman with acute or convalescent COVID-19. For the CDR3, the sequence is CASSLTTGAVTEAFF. The nucleotide sequence reads TGCGCCAGCAGCCTCACGACAGGGGCAGTGACTGAAGCTTTCTTT. When the CDR3 is completed using the reference TRBV5-1 and TRBJ1-1 genes on either side, the full variable domain is KAGVTQTPRYLIKTRGQQVTLSCSPISGHRSVSWYQQTPGQGLQFLFEYFSETQRNKGNFPGRFSGRQFSNSRSEMNVSTLELGDSALYLCASSLTTGAVTEAFFGQGTRLTVV.